This paragraph reports one T cell receptor (beta chain). What it binds is not known. CDR3 length equals 14 residues. Deletions cut 1 base from V and 6 bases from J, with 12 bases between. Germline V gene data show CDR1 as MNHNS and CDR2 as SASEGT. This record belongs to a study of cytotoxic CD8 clonotypes in ibrutinib-treated CLL. Findings and caveats of the study: Rare overall, public clonotypes shrank or held steady under therapy. The study found clonality rose at ibrutinib response, then fell toward baseline at progression.

With sequencing, the targeted depth ranged from 1 in 200,000 to 1 in 1 million T cells. Sequencing was performed with immunoSEQ multiplex PCR; in TCRdb, only in-frame clones are kept and a portion is missing. The sample lists fewer than 25,000 clones, approximately 68% occurring once. This clonotype originated in a human donor with chronic lymphocytic leukemia. Sequenced material: PBMCs, taken after 24 months of ibrutinib treatment. The V gene is TRBV6-1, the J gene TRBJ1-2; possibly TRBD1 for D (6 bases). The CDR3 is CASSEGGGINGYTF. CDR3 DNA sequence: TGTGCCAGCAGTGAAGGGGGGGGCATTAATGGCTACACCTTC.